The TCR beta chain described here comes from a study of OX40 agonist ivuxolimab in advanced cancers. On the study more broadly: The dose-escalation group included hepatocellular carcinoma, melanoma, renal cell carcinoma and head and neck cancer. Study-wide results and caveats: Clonal expansion was seen in CD4+ and CD8+ blood T cells by week 6 at 0.1 to 3.0 mg/kg. Partial responders at 0.1-3.0 mg/kg had among the lowest clonal expansion.

As for this clone: What it binds is not known.

The V and J ends lost 3 bases and 2 bases, in that order; junction bases with no gene match: 6. The CDR3 is made up of 17 amino acids. Germline V gives CDR1 LNHDA, CDR2 SQIVND (reference sequence). Libraries were prepared by immunoSEQ multiplex PCR; TCRdb keeps only in-frame clonotypes and omits some of them. The sample includes under 95,000 clones, about 90% seen only once; the top ten take roughly 8.9%. Patients who had autoimmune disease history or got systemic immunosuppression were left out. The gene calls are TRBV19 and TRBJ1-5; 11 positions agree with TRBD1. Source: CD4+ or CD8+ T cells sorted from blood, taken in a trial of the OX40 agonist ivuxolimab. The receptor comes from an adult with an advanced solid tumor such as melanoma, head and neck, liver or kidney cancer. This CDR3 is CASSIPGDRGGNQPQHF. The CDR3 DNA reads TGTGCCAGTAGTATCCCCGGGGACAGGGGGGGCAATCAGCCCCAGCATTTT.